Listed below are T cell receptor beta chains from one sample, sequenced in a study of cytomegalovirus exposure and HLA in healthy donors. Libraries were prepared by immunoSEQ multiplex PCR; TCRdb keeps only in-frame clonotypes and omits some of them. This repertoire shows roughly 100,000 clones, almost 80% found once; its top ten account for 4%. The sequencing input was PBMCs. These receptors came from a man in his forties or fifties in good health and CMV-seropositive. The CDR3 runs from the conserved cysteine through the conserved F or W. Fields, in order: J gene, clone size, D gene, V gene, CDR3 DNA, CDR3 protein. The D gene is left open where the match is weak. A row's size may be missing; if present it is once, few, many or a size class.

TRBJ1-1	.	TRBD1	TRBV7-6	TGTGCCAGCAGCCGAGGACAGGGAATTAACACTGAAGCTTTCTTT	CASSRGQGINTEAFF
TRBJ2-7	.	TRBD2	TRBV2	TGTGCCAGCAGACTACATCAGACTAGCGGGAGACTCTACGAGCAGTACTTC	CASRLHQTSGRLYEQYF
TRBJ2-7	few	TRBD2	TRBV28	TGTGCCAGCAGCCCAGGGACTAGCAGCTACGAGCAGTACTTC	CASSPGTSSYEQYF
TRBJ2-3	few	TRBD2	TRBV18	TGTGCCAGCTCACCGGGACTAGGTCCAGATACGCAGTATTTT	CASSPGLGPDTQYF
TRBJ2-7	.	.	TRBV5-1	TGCGCCAGCAGCTCCGGGAGGACAGCAGGAGCCTACGAGCAGTACTTC	CASSSGRTAGAYEQYF
TRBJ1-4	.	TRBD1	TRBV27	TGTGCCAGCAGTTGGACAGGACTGGAAGAAAAACTGTTTTTT	CASSWTGLEEKLFF
TRBJ1-5	.	TRBD1	TRBV27	TGTGCCACCTCGATAGGGGGCATCGATCAGCCCCAGCATTTT	CATSIGGIDQPQHF
TRBJ1-2	.	.	TRBV7-2	TGTGCCAGCAGCCCTCAGGACAGAGTTCCTGGCCACACCTTC	CASSPQDRVPGHTF
TRBJ2-1	few	.	TRBV7-3	TGTGCCAGCAGCTTGTATCGGAGGAATGAGCAGTTCTTC	CASSLYRRNEQFF
TRBJ2-7	.	.	TRBV5-4	TGTGCCAGCAGCTTCAGGACAGCGAGGAGCTCCTACGAGCAGTACTTC	CASSFRTARSSYEQYF
TRBJ2-3	.	TRBD2	TRBV19	TGTGCCAGTAGTGTAATAGCGGGAGATAGGGGCACAGATACGCAGTATTTT	CASSVIAGDRGTDTQYF
TRBJ2-1	few	.	TRBV7-8	TGTGCCAGCAGCTTACCCGGGAGCCAATTCAATGAGCAGTTCTTC	CASSLPGSQFNEQFF
TRBJ2-7	.	TRBD2	TRBV28	TGTGCCAGCAGTTTTGTAGGGCCTAGCGGGAGGGCGAACGAGCAGTACTTC	CASSFVGPSGRANEQYF
TRBJ2-5	.	TRBD1	TRBV10-3	TGTGCCATCAGTGACCCCGACAGGGGAGACCAAGAGACCCAGTACTTC	CAISDPDRGDQETQYF
TRBJ2-5	.	.	TRBV7-6	TGTGCCAGCAGCGCGCAAGAGACCCAGTACTTC	CASSAQETQYF
TRBJ2-1	.	.	TRBV19	TGTGCCAGTAGCCCCGGCGGCGGACGCATCGGGGATGAGCAGTTCTTC	CASSPGGGRIGDEQFF
TRBJ1-2	once	.	TRBV5-4	TGTGCCAGCAGCCCGGACATGGATTATGGCTACACCTTC	CASSPDMDYGYTF
TRBJ1-6	once	.	TRBV15	TGTGCCACCAGCGGACTCTCCTCGGGGAATTCACCCCTCCACTTT	CATSGLSSGNSPLHF
TRBJ2-5	.	.	TRBV5-1	TGCGCCAGCAGCGAACAGACAGGTTCCCAAGAGACCCAGTACTTC	CASSEQTGSQETQYF
TRBJ2-7	once	.	TRBV9	TGTGCCAGCAGCGTAAGGGGTGGGGAGCAGTACTTC	CASSVRGGEQYF
TRBJ2-7	.	TRBD1	TRBV5-1	TGCGCCAGCAGCTTGGCCGGGACAGACTCCTACGAGCAGTACTTC	CASSLAGTDSYEQYF
TRBJ2-6	.	TRBD1	TRBV27	TGTGCCAGCGGGGGGACAGGGGGCGCTGGGGCCAACGTCCTGACTTTC	CASGGTGGAGANVLTF
TRBJ2-1	.	.	TRBV21-1	TGTGCCAGCAGCAAAGGTGCCCAGCGGGCGGACAATGAGCAGTTCTTC	CASSKGAQRADNEQFF
TRBJ2-7	.	.	TRBV5-1	TGCGCCAGCAGCTTGCGTGGGGGCGACGAGCAGTACTTC	CASSLRGGDEQYF
TRBJ2-3	.	.	TRBV5-1	TGCGCCAGCAGCTTGTTGGGATCACTAGTTACCAAATCTAGCACAGATACGCAGTATTTT	CASSLLGSLVTKSSTDTQYF
TRBJ2-7	.	TRBD2	TRBV19	TGTGCCAGTAGTAGGGAGACTAGCGGGAGTTACGAGCAGTACTTC	CASSRETSGSYEQYF
TRBJ1-1	.	TRBD1	TRBV7-2	TGTGCCAGCAGCTTATGGGGGCGAGGGGGCGCTGAAGCTTTCTTT	CASSLWGRGGAEAFF
TRBJ1-5	once	.	TRBV2	TGTGCCAGCAGGGCGACGGGTCAGCCCCAGCATTTT	CASRATGQPQHF
TRBJ2-2	once	TRBD2	TRBV7-3	TGTGCCAGCAGCCCTGGGGTAGGGAGGGGTTCGAACACCGGGGAGCTGTTTTTT	CASSPGVGRGSNTGELFF
TRBJ2-1	few	.	TRBV10-3	TGTGCCATCAGTGAGTCGTCGACACCACGAACTTCCTACAATGAGCAGTTCTTC	CAISESSTPRTSYNEQFF
TRBJ2-2	few	TRBD1	TRBV5-1	TGCGCCAGCAGCTTGGTAGGGGGCGCCGGGGCCGGGGAGCTGTTTTTT	CASSLVGGAGAGELFF
TRBJ2-3	.	.	TRBV30	TGTGCCTGGAGTGTTGAACTTAGCACAGATACGCAGTATTTT	CAWSVELSTDTQYF
TRBJ2-2	.	.	TRBV10-3	TGTGCCATCAGTGATAGAGCCCGGGAGCTGTTTTTT	CAISDRARELFF
TRBJ2-2	.	TRBD2	TRBV30	TGTGCCTGGAGTGTTTGGTGGCGGGAGGGCGCCGGGGAGCTGTTTTTT	CAWSVWWREGAGELFF
TRBJ1-3	.	.	TRBV7-8	TGTGCCAGCAGCTATAAACAGCCATACTCTGGAAACACCATATATTTT	CASSYKQPYSGNTIYF
TRBJ2-5	.	TRBD1	TRBV7-3	TGTGCCAGCAGCACAGCTGAGGCAGGGGGACAAGAGACCCAGTACTTC	CASSTAEAGGQETQYF
TRBJ2-1	.	.	TRBV5-1	TGCGCCAGCAGCCTGTCCTCCCAGGGGTACAATGAGCAGTTCTTC	CASSLSSQGYNEQFF
TRBJ2-6	.	.	TRBV30	TGTGCCTGGAGTGTTGGTGGCAGTGCCTCTGGGGCCAACGTCCTGACTTTC	CAWSVGGSASGANVLTF
TRBJ2-3	.	TRBD2	TRBV6-1	TGTGCCAGCAGTCTGTCGGGAGGGGCGCAGTATTTT	CASSLSGGAQYF
TRBJ2-3	.	TRBD2	TRBV10-3	TGTGCCATCAGTGAACTAGCGGTGAAGGGAGATACGCAGTATTTT	CAISELAVKGDTQYF
TRBJ2-3	.	.	TRBV28	TGTGCCAGCAGGGACACCACAGATACGCAGTATTTT	CASRDTTDTQYF
TRBJ2-6	.	TRBD1	TRBV5-6	TGTGCCAGCAGCTACCAGGGGGCGCTGGGGGCCAACGTCCTGACTTTC	CASSYQGALGANVLTF
TRBJ1-4	.	TRBD1	TRBV7-2	TGTGCCAGCAGCCCGACAGGGGGCAGAAGTGAAAAACTGTTTTTT	CASSPTGGRSEKLFF
TRBJ1-1	few	.	TRBV6-1	TGTGCCAGCAGTGAAGGATCGGAGGGGAACACTGAAGCTTTCTTT	CASSEGSEGNTEAFF
TRBJ2-3	.	.	TRBV4-2	TGTGCCAGCAGCCCCGCGGAGATCACAGATACGCAGTATTTT	CASSPAEITDTQYF
TRBJ1-5	many	.	TRBV5-1	TGCGCCAGCAGCTTTGAAGGGGATCAGCCCCAGCATTTT	CASSFEGDQPQHF
TRBJ1-5	.	TRBD1	TRBV2	TGTGCCAGCAGGGAGGACAGGACCAATCAGCCCCAGCATTTT	CASREDRTNQPQHF
TRBJ2-7	few	TRBD2	TRBV2	TGTGCCAGCAGCCCGGGACTAACCTACGAGCAGTACTTC	CASSPGLTYEQYF
TRBJ2-1	.	.	TRBV11-2	TGTGCCAGCAGCTCGAAACTAGAGCAGTTCTTC	CASSSKLEQFF
TRBJ2-1	.	.	TRBV7-9	TGTGCCAGCAGCTTGGACTCACTGTCGGCTGAGCAGTTCTTC	CASSLDSLSAEQFF
TRBJ2-2	few	TRBD1	TRBV4-1	TGCGCCAGCAGCCTATCACAGGGGACCGGGGAGCTGTTTTTT	CASSLSQGTGELFF
TRBJ1-1	.	TRBD1	TRBV19	TGTGCCAGTAGTCCACCCCGGACAGGGAGGAGGAACACTGAAGCTTTCTTT	CASSPPRTGRRNTEAFF
TRBJ2-7	.	.	TRBV7-9	TGTGCCAGCAGCTTAGGACTTATATACGAGCAGTACTTC	CASSLGLIYEQYF
TRBJ2-7	.	.	TRBV7-2	TGTGCCAGCAGCTCAAGGAGGCAGACCTGGGGGCAGCAGTACTTC	CASSSRRQTWGQQYF
TRBJ2-3	.	TRBD2	TRBV7-9	TGTGCCAGCAGCCCCTCTCGGGGACTAGGGGGAGGAGATACGCAGTATTTT	CASSPSRGLGGGDTQYF